The clone carrying this TCR beta chain was seen only a few times. The antigen remains undetermined. This sample was included in a study of high-grade serous ovarian cancer treatment subgroups. Per germline, CDR1 MNHNS and CDR2 SASEGT. This CDR3 comprises 17 residues. The ends lost 3 bases at V and 5 bases at J; junction bases unmatched: 10. Study results and limitations: Clonal relatedness tracked neoantigen level, and by trend copy number and mutation load. Same-patient tumor repertoires overlapped at roughly 0.11 to 0.79; different patients barely overlapped. Spatial context was lost because tumors were sequenced in bulk.

Data came from immunoSEQ multiplex PCR; TCRdb stores just in-frame clones and leaves some out. The top ten clones hold approximately 9.9% of a sample with roughly 3,000 clones, over 55% of them seen once. Tumor samples were obtained before definitive surgery or chemotherapy. The gene calls are TRBV6-1 and TRBJ1-1; the match to TRBD1 covers 12 bases. The sequence came from a human donor with high-grade serous ovarian cancer. Sequenced material: tumor tissue. The CDR3 DNA reads as TGTGCCAGCAGTGAGTCCGGGACAGGGGGCGCGAGGACTGAAGCTTTCTTT. Its translation: CASSESGTGGARTEAFF.